The clone carrying this T cell receptor (beta chain) occurred many times. What it binds is unknown. The record originates from a study of CD8 T cells in ankylosing spondylitis. MiXCR, applied by TCRdb to the 5' RACE reads, yields one record per CDR3 protein. This sample yields 100,000 or so distinct CDR3 sequences, of which roughly 8.8% are seen a single time; about a third belongs to the top ten. J lost 5 bases, V lost 0 bases, and 12 bases had no gene match. Germline values: CDR1 ENHRY, CDR2 SYGVKD. The length of the CDR3 is 17 residues. Study results and caveats: Characteristic, it appeared, of ankylosing spondylitis blood was a TCR beta motif of eight highly homologous variants.

This TCR came from a male donor with ankylosing spondylitis. The chain joins TRBV10-3 to TRBJ1-2, with TRBD1 matching 7 bases. Sample: blood, either unsorted or a sorted T cell fraction (not recorded which). The CDR3 nucleotides read TGTGCCATCAGTGAGTCGCTTTCGGCGGGACAGAGGTATGGCTACACCTTC. Protein: CAISESLSAGQRYGYTF.